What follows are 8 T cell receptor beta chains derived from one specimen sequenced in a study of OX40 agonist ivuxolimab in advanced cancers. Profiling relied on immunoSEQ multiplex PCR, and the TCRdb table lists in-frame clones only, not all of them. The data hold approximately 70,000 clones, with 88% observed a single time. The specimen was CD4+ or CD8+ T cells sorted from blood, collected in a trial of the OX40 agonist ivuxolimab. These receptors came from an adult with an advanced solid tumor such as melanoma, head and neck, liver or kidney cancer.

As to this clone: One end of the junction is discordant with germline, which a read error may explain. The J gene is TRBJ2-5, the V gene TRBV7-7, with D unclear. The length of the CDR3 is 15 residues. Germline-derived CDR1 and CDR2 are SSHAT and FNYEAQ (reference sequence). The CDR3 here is CASSLYPGPQETQYF. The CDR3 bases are TGTGCTAGCAGCTTATACCCAGGTCCGCAAGAGACCCAGTACTTC.

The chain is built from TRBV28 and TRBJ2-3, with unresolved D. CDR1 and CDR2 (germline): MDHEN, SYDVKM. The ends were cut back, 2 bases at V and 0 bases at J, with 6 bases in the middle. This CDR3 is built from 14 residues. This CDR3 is CASSLPTSTDTQYF. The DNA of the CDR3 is TGTGCCAGCAGTTTACCAACTAGCACAGATACGCAGTATTTT.

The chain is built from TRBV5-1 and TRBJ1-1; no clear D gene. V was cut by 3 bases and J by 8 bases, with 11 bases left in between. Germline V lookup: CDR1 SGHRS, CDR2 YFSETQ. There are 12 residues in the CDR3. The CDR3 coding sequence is TGCGCCAGCAGCTCCCCCAGTGGAGAAGCTTTCTTT. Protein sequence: CASSSPSGEAFF.

This CDR3 reads CASSLYLSNQPQHF. The CDR3, as DNA: TGTGCCAGCAGTTTATATCTAAGCAATCAGCCCCAGCATTTT. The rearrangement links TRBV28 to TRBJ1-5; D call uncertain. From germline, CDR1 is MDHEN and CDR2 SYDVKM. Trimming removed 1 base at V and 1 base at J, with 5 bases between. CDR3 length: 14 amino acids.

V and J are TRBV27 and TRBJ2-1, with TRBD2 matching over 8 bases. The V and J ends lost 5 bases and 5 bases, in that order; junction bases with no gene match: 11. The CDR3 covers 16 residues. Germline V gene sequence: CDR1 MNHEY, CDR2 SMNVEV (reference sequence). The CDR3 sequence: CASSPSVGGGNNEQFF. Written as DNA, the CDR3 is TGTGCCAGCAGTCCCTCCGTCGGGGGGGGTAACAATGAGCAGTTCTTC.

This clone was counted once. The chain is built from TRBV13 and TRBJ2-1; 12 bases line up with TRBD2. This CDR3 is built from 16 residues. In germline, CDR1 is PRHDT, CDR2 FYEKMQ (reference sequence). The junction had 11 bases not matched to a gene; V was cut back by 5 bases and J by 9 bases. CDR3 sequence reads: CASSSTSGGSWVEQFF. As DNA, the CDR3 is TGTGCCAGCAGCAGTACTAGCGGGGGGTCATGGGTTGAGCAGTTCTTC.

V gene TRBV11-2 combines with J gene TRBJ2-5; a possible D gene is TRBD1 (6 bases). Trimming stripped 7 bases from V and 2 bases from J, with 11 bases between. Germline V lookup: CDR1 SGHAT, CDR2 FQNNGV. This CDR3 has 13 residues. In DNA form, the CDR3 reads TGTGCCAGCAACGGACAGCCGCAAGAGACCCAGTACTTC. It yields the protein CASNGQPQETQYF. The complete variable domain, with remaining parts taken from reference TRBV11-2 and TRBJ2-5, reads EAGVAQSPRYKIIEKRQSVAFWCNPISGHATLYWYQQILGQGPKLLIQFQNNGVVDDSQLPKDRFSAERLKGVDSTLKIQPAKLEDSAVYLCASNGQPQETQYFGPGTRLLVL.

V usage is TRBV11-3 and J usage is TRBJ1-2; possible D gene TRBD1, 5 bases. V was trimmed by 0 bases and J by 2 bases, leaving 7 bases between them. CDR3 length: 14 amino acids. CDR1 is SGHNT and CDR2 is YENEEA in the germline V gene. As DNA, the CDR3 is TGTGCCAGCAGCTTAGACAGGGCGAACTATGGCTACACCTTC. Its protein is CASSLDRANYGYTF.